A selection of T cell receptor beta chains follows, all from one sample in a study of cytomegalovirus exposure and HLA in healthy donors. Using immunoSEQ multiplex PCR, the repertoire was profiled, and TCRdb retains in-frame clones only, with some absent. The sample has around 150,000 clones. The sequenced sample consisted of PBMCs. The source of these receptors is a man aged 30-40 years in good health and CMV-seronegative. CDR3s include the opening cysteine and the closing phenylalanine or tryptophan. The D gene is left open where the match is weak.

TRBJ1-1 | TRBV6-5 | TRBD1 | TGTGCCAGCAGATTAACACAGGGGTCTGGCACTGAAGCTTTCTTT | CASRLTQGSGTEAFF
TRBJ2-2 | TRBV19 | . | TGTGCCAGTAGTATAGGTGCAGCGAACACCGGGGAGCTGTTTTTT | CASSIGAANTGELFF
TRBJ2-7 | TRBV9 | . | TGTGCCAGCAGCCAGCACCTATTGACAGGCGACGAGCAGTACTTC | CASSQHLLTGDEQYF
TRBJ2-1 | TRBV7-3 | TRBD2 | TGTGCCAGCAGCCCAACTAGCGGGAGATTCAATGAGCAGTTCTTC | CASSPTSGRFNEQFF
TRBJ2-7 | TRBV5-8 | TRBD1 | TGTGCCAGCACCCCGGGCAGGGGGCGAGAGCAGTACTTC | CASTPGRGREQYF
TRBJ2-2 | TRBV4-2 | TRBD2 | TGTGCCAGCAGCCACAGACTAGCGGAGGGGGGGGAGCTGTTTTTT | CASSHRLAEGGELFF
TRBJ1-5 | TRBV4-3 | TRBD1 | TGCGCCAGCAGCCAAGCGAGAACGGACAGGAGCAATCAGCCCCAGCATTTT | CASSQARTDRSNQPQHF
TRBJ2-4 | TRBV7-6 | . | TGTGCCAGCAGCTTAGATCAGAAAAACATTCAGTACTTC | CASSLDQKNIQYF
TRBJ1-3 | TRBV2 | TRBD1 | TGTGCCTCCCGGACAGGCTCTCGTGGAAACACCATATATTTT | CASRTGSRGNTIYF
TRBJ2-5 | TRBV15 | TRBD1 | TGTGCCACCAGCGAGGGACAGGGGGACCAAGAGACCCAGTACTTC | CATSEGQGDQETQYF
TRBJ2-7 | TRBV4-2 | TRBD1 | TGTGCCAGCAGCCAAGCCGACAGGGGGCTGTCCTACGAGCAGTACTTC | CASSQADRGLSYEQYF
TRBJ2-7 | TRBV29-1 | TRBD2 | TGCAGCGCCGAGGGTCTAGCGGGAGTGTCTTACGAGCAGTACTTC | CSAEGLAGVSYEQYF